Presented here are 29 T cell receptor beta chains from one specimen sequenced in a study of OX40 agonist ivuxolimab in advanced cancers. Clones were sequenced by immunoSEQ multiplex PCR, and TCRdb holds only the in-frame ones, with some missing. The table shows 49,000 or so clones, with around 80% occurring only once. The material was CD4+ or CD8+ T cells sorted from blood, obtained in a trial of the OX40 agonist ivuxolimab. All receptors come from an adult with an advanced solid tumor such as melanoma, head and neck, liver or kidney cancer.

This chain joins TRBV4-1 and TRBJ2-3, with TRBD2 identical over 7 bases. The CDR3 is 15 residues long. V shed 1 base and J 2 bases; nucleotides not matched to a gene: 3. Germline lookup yields CDR1 MGHRA and CDR2 YSYEKL. The CDR3 protein is CASSQVAGVTDTQYF. DNA for the CDR3: TGCGCCAGCAGCCAAGTGGCGGGAGTCACAGATACGCAGTATTTT.

The V gene is TRBV12-5, the J gene TRBJ2-1; perhaps TRBD2 as D (6 bases). V was cut by 4 bases and J by 0 bases, with 16 bases left in between. The CDR3 extends over 17 amino acids. CDR1 is LGHNT, CDR2 FRNRAP, per germline. This CDR3 reads CASGSPGASDSYNEQFF. The CDR3 region has the DNA TGTGCTAGTGGTTCCCCCGGGGCTAGCGACTCCTACAATGAGCAGTTCTTC. Full variable domain (missing parts from reference TRBV12-5 and TRBJ2-1): DARVTQTPRHKVTEMGQEVTMRCQPILGHNTVFWYRQTMMQGLELLAYFRNRAPLDDSGMPKDRFSAEMPDATLATLKIQPSEPRDSAVYFCASGSPGASDSYNEQFFGPGTRLTVL.

This chain joins TRBV20-1 and TRBJ2-1; D is unclear. There are 11 residues in the CDR3. In germline, CDR1 is DFQATT, CDR2 SNEGSKA (reference sequence). Trimming took off 7 bases at V and 7 bases at J, with 11 bases between the two ends. This chain's CDR3 is CSVRQGNEQFF. DNA of the CDR3: TGCAGTGTCAGACAAGGGAATGAGCAGTTCTTC.

This chain links TRBV30 with TRBJ1-2; perhaps TRBD1 as D (5 bases). Germline assignment: CDR1 GTSNPN and CDR2 SVGIG (reference sequence). V lost 6 bases, J lost 6 bases, and 20 bases lay in between. CDR3 length: 14 amino acids. The DNA for the CDR3 is TGTGCCTGCCTAAGGGGATCGGGTGTGGATGGCTACACCTTC. Residues: CACLRGSGVDGYTF. Using reference TRBV30 and TRBJ1-2 for the parts outside the CDR3, the full variable domain is SQTIHQWPATLVQPVGSPLSLECTVEGTSNPNLYWYRQAAGRGLQLLFYSVGIGQISSEVPQNLSASRPQDRQFILSSKKLLLSDSGFYLCACLRGSGVDGYTFGSGTRLTVV.

V usage is TRBV6-1 and J usage is TRBJ1-2, with a tentative D call TRBD1 (6 bases). Per the germline V gene, CDR1 is MNHNS and CDR2 is SASEGT. This CDR3 region has 14 residues. Trimming took 6 bases from V and 5 from J, leaving 16 bases between them. This CDR3 reads CASRQGPGLYGYTF. The CDR3 nucleotides read TGTGCCAGCAGACAGGGCCCAGGACTTTATGGCTACACCTTC.

This clone has a handful of counts. This rearrangement joins TRBV9 to TRBJ1-2; D gene ambiguous. The CDR3 runs to 12 residues. CDR1 is SGDLS and CDR2 is YYNGEE in the germline V gene. V was cut by 1 base and J by 7 bases, with 8 bases left in between. CDR3 DNA: TGTGCCAGCAGCGTATCTGGTGGTGGCTACACCTTC. It is translated as CASSVSGGGYTF.

The genes are TRBV7-8 and TRBJ2-7; either TRBD1 or TRBD2 may supply D (5 bases each). The ends were cut back, 1 base at V and 5 bases at J, with 18 bases in the middle. Germline assignment: CDR1 SGHVS and CDR2 FQNEAQ. The CDR3 runs to 16 residues. The CDR3 DNA reads as TGTGCCAGCAGCTTAGGAGGGGCCGCAGGGTCGAACGAGCAGTACTTC. It encodes CASSLGGAAGSNEQYF.

This chain joins TRBV18 and TRBJ2-1; unclear D gene. Per germline, CDR1 KGHSH and CDR2 LQKENI. The CDR3 covers 13 residues. The V end was cut by 3 bases, the J end by 9 bases, with 12 bases between. CDR3 coding DNA: TGTGCCAGCTCACCGGGTCTAGGGTCTGAGCAGTTCTTC. Encoded protein: CASSPGLGSEQFF.

The CDR3: CATSRDRGPYEQYF. CDR3 nucleotide sequence: TGTGCCACCAGCAGAGATCGGGGTCCCTACGAGCAGTACTTC. The chain couples TRBV15 to TRBJ2-7, with D maybe TRBD2 (5 bases). Trimming removed 0 bases from V and 2 bases from J, with 8 bases in between. Germline V gene lookup returns CDR1 LNHNV and CDR2 YYDKDF (reference sequence). CDR3 size: 14 residues. Full variable domain (missing parts from reference TRBV15 and TRBJ2-7): DAMVIQNPRYQVTQFGKPVTLSCSQTLNHNVMYWYQQKSSQAPKLLFHYYDKDFNNEADTPDNFQSRRPNTSFCFLDIRSPGLGDTAMYLCATSRDRGPYEQYFGPGTRLTVT.

The V call is TRBV2, the J call TRBJ2-4; tentatively, D is TRBD1 (6 bases). The V end was cut by 8 bases, the J end by 4 bases, with 9 bases between. Germline-derived CDR1 and CDR2 are SNHLY and FYNNEI. This CDR3 spans 12 amino acids. As DNA, the CDR3 is TGTGCCAGCCCGGACAGAAAAAACATTCAGTACTTC. Translated: CASPDRKNIQYF.

The chain is built from TRBV2 and TRBJ2-3, with D uncertain. Germline V gene sequence: CDR1 SNHLY, CDR2 FYNNEI. The CDR3 spans 15 residues. Trimming left V 6 bases short and J 0 bases short, with 13 bases between. The CDR3: CASRRSKISTDTQYF. CDR3 nucleotide sequence: TGTGCCAGCAGACGTAGCAAAATTAGCACAGATACGCAGTATTTT. The full variable domain, in which reference TRBV2 and TRBJ2-3 provide the parts outside the CDR3, is EPEVTQTPSHQVTQMGQEVILRCVPISNHLYFYWYRQILGQKVEFLVSFYNNEISEKSEIFDDQFSVERPDGSNFTLKIRSTKLEDSAMYFCASRRSKISTDTQYFGPGTRLTVL.

The rearrangement joins TRBV5-6 to TRBJ2-2; the match to TRBD1 covers 9 bases. The germline gives CDR1 SGHDT, CDR2 YYEEEE. After removal of 2 bases from V and 4 bases from J, the junction contained 3 bases not matched to a gene. The CDR3 is 15 residues long. CDR3 sequence (DNA): TGTGCCAGCAGCTTACAGGGGGCGGGCACCGGGGAGCTGTTTTTT. This translates into CASSLQGAGTGELFF.

This clone was picked up a small number of times. This chain links TRBV7-2 with TRBJ1-2; weak D call: TRBD1 (6 bases). The V end was cut by 5 bases, the J end by 4 bases, with 11 bases between. Germline lookup yields CDR1 SGHTA and CDR2 FQGNSA. The CDR3 is made up of 13 amino acids. For the CDR3, the DNA is TGTGCCAGCAGCCCGACAGGAGGCTATGGCTACACCTTC. Translated: CASSPTGGYGYTF.

The V gene is TRBV5-1, the J gene TRBJ1-3; D is undetermined. Trimming stripped 7 bases from V and 8 bases from J, with 19 bases between. This CDR3 is 14 amino acids long. Germline lookup yields CDR1 SGHRS and CDR2 YFSETQ. The CDR3 reads CASSLGSAVDTIYF. DNA of the CDR3: TGCGCCAGCTCTTTGGGGTCGGCGGTGGACACCATATATTTT.

The count of this clone is one. The chain recombines TRBV11-1 with TRBJ2-2; TRBD1 is a possible D gene (5 bases). The CDR3 length is 15 residues. Trimming pared 4 bases from V and 6 bases from J, leaving 15 bases between. Germline CDR1 is SGHAT and CDR2 is FQDESV (reference sequence). CDR3 nucleotides: TGTGCCAGCAGCTCAAGGGGTCCGACCGCCGGGGAGCTGTTTTTT. Translated, it gives CASSSRGPTAGELFF.

About this clone: Other DNA variants within this sample encode the same CDR3. V usage is TRBV6-1 and J usage is TRBJ1-5; D is possibly TRBD1 (6 bases). CDR1 is MNHNS and CDR2 is SASEGT in the germline V gene. Trimming removed 9 bases from V and 3 bases from J, with 12 bases in between. This CDR3 region has 13 residues. CDR3 amino acids: CASRQVNNQPQHF. The CDR3 DNA is TGTGCCAGTAGACAGGTTAACAATCAGCCCCAGCATTTT.

The chain is built from TRBV7-2 and TRBJ2-1; 13 bases match TRBD2. This CDR3 has 15 amino acids. From germline, CDR1 is SGHTA and CDR2 FQGNSA. V gave up 5 bases and J gave up 6 bases; unmatched junction bases: 4. The CDR3 here is CASSRGTSGINEQFF. The CDR3 bases are TGTGCCAGCAGCCGGGGGACTAGCGGGATCAATGAGCAGTTCTTC. Full variable domain (outside the CDR3, taken from reference TRBV7-2 and TRBJ2-1): GAGVSQSPSNKVTEKGKDVELRCDPISGHTALYWYRQSLGQGLEFLIYFQGNSAPDKSGLPSDRFSAERTGGSVSTLTIQRTQQEDSAVYLCASSRGTSGINEQFFGPGTRLTVL.

The chain uses TRBV30 and TRBJ2-2, with no clear D. The V gene lost 0 bases and the J gene lost 3 bases, with 8 bases spanning the gap. This CDR3 contains 14 residues. Germline V lookup: CDR1 GTSNPN, CDR2 SVGIG (reference sequence). CDR3 in DNA: TGTGCCTGGAGTGTACCGACCGACACCGGGGAGCTGTTTTTT. Its translation is CAWSVPTDTGELFF.

The rearrangement uses TRBV5-8 and TRBJ1-1; D possibly corresponds to TRBD1 (5 bases). The CDR3 has 14 amino acids. CDR1 is SGHTS, CDR2 YDEGEE, per germline. V was cut by 4 bases and J by 3 bases, with 13 bases left in between. The CDR3 bases are TGTGCCAGCAGCAGTCCAGGGCTGGACACTGAAGCTTTCTTT. Its protein is CASSSPGLDTEAFF. Full variable domain (remainder filled in from reference TRBV5-8 and TRBJ1-1): EAGVTQSPTHLIKTRGQQATLRCSPISGHTSVYWYQQALGLGLQFLLWYDEGEERNRGNFPPRFSGRQFPNYSSELNVNALELEDSALYLCASSSPGLDTEAFFGQGTRLTVV.

The chain employs TRBV19 and TRBJ2-1; D may be TRBD2 (5 bases). CDR3 size: 13 residues. The germline V gene encodes CDR1 LNHDA and CDR2 SQIVND (reference sequence). With 3 bases removed from V and 5 bases from J, the gap between germline ends came to 8 bases. In DNA form, the CDR3 reads TGTGCCAGTAGTATTGGGAGCAACAATGAGCAGTTCTTC. Amino acids: CASSIGSNNEQFF. Drawing the rest from reference TRBV19 and TRBJ2-1, the complete variable domain is DGGITQSPKYLFRKEGQNVTLSCEQNLNHDAMYWYRQDPGQGLRLIYYSQIVNDFQKGDIAEGYSVSREKKESFPLTVTSAQKNPTAFYLCASSIGSNNEQFFGPGTRLTVL.

This clone was seen a handful of times. The V gene is TRBV4-2, the J gene TRBJ2-5, with 11 bases lining up with TRBD2. J gave up 5 bases and V 1 base, and 0 bases lay outside the gene matches. The CDR3 is 14 amino acids. Germline V gives CDR1 LGHNA, CDR2 YNFKEQ. The DNA for the CDR3 is TGTGCCAGCAGCCAAGCTAGCGGGAGGGAGACCCAGTACTTC. Amino acid sequence: CASSQASGRETQYF.

V usage is TRBV4-2 and J usage is TRBJ2-7; 12 bases line up with TRBD2. The CDR3 totals 16 residues. V dropped 2 bases and J dropped 6; count of bases not matched to a gene: 8. Germline values: CDR1 LGHNA, CDR2 YNFKEQ. CDR3 sequence (DNA): TGTGCCAGCAGCCAACAGACGACTAGCGGGAGACCCGAGCAGTACTTC. This sequence encodes CASSQQTTSGRPEQYF.

The chain recombines TRBV5-8 with TRBJ2-7; D might be TRBD1 (6 bases). The V and J ends lost 3 bases and 0 bases respectively, with 22 bases between them. CDR1 and CDR2 (germline): SGHTS, YDEGEE. This CDR3 region has 18 residues. The CDR3 coding sequence is TGTGCCAGCAGCTCTCGGGACACCCTGGACTTTCACTCCTACGAGCAGTACTTC. This translates into CASSSRDTLDFHSYEQYF.

This clone appeared a few times. V usage is TRBV7-8 and J usage is TRBJ1-5; D perhaps matches TRBD1 (5 bases). Trimming stripped 1 base from V and 4 bases from J, with 11 bases between. The CDR3 spans 15 residues. CDR1 and CDR2 (germline): SGHVS, FQNEAQ. The DNA of the CDR3 is TGTGCCAGCAGCTTAGTCGGGGGAGGGAATCAGCCCCAGCATTTT. Translating gives CASSLVGGGNQPQHF.

The chain links TRBV11-2 to TRBJ1-1, with D possibly matching TRBD1 (6 bases). Germline V gene lookup returns CDR1 SGHAT and CDR2 FQNNGV. V gave up 2 bases and J gave up 1 base, with 11 bases separating them. The CDR3 has 15 amino acids. The CDR3 DNA follows: TGTGCCAGCAGCTTAACGGGGGCGGGGAACACTGAAGCTTTCTTT. This sequence encodes CASSLTGAGNTEAFF. Together with reference TRBV11-2 and TRBJ1-1, the CDR3 gives the full variable domain: EAGVAQSPRYKIIEKRQSVAFWCNPISGHATLYWYQQILGQGPKLLIQFQNNGVVDDSQLPKDRFSAERLKGVDSTLKIQPAKLEDSAVYLCASSLTGAGNTEAFFGQGTRLTVV.

The chain carries TRBV7-9 and TRBJ1-4; possibly TRBD1 for D (6 bases). Germline values: CDR1 SEHNR, CDR2 FQNEAQ (reference sequence). This CDR3 spans 17 amino acids. Trimming removed 5 bases at V and 8 bases at J, with 24 bases between. The CDR3 reads CASSPYRVPPPGEKLFF. DNA of the CDR3: TGTGCCAGCAGCCCATACAGGGTGCCCCCCCCAGGGGAAAAACTGTTTTTT. Complete variable domain (other parts from reference TRBV7-9 and TRBJ1-4): DTGVSQNPRHKITKRGQNVTFRCDPISEHNRLYWYRQTLGQGPEFLTYFQNEAQLEKSRLLSDRFSAERPKGSFSTLEIQRTEQGDSAMYLCASSPYRVPPPGEKLFFGSGTQLSVL.

This chain uses TRBV6-1 with TRBJ2-3; D may match TRBD1 or TRBD2 (5 bases each). This CDR3 is built from 14 residues. In germline, CDR1 is MNHNS, CDR2 SASEGT. With 4 bases removed from V and 7 bases from J, the gap between germline ends came to 15 bases. CDR3 amino acids: CASSARDQPNTQYF. CDR3 nucleotides: TGTGCCAGCAGTGCCCGGGACCAACCTAATACGCAGTATTTT.

The chain joins TRBV19 to TRBJ2-1; the match to TRBD2 covers 8 bases. The CDR3 sequence is 15 residues long. The V gene end was trimmed by 3 bases and the J gene end by 5 bases; junction bases not matched to a gene: 6. Germline V gene data show CDR1 as LNHDA and CDR2 as SQIVND (reference sequence). DNA of the CDR3: TGTGCCAGTAGTATCTTCGGGAGGGCCCACAATGAGCAGTTCTTC. It is translated as CASSIFGRAHNEQFF. Complete variable domain (other parts from reference TRBV19 and TRBJ2-1): DGGITQSPKYLFRKEGQNVTLSCEQNLNHDAMYWYRQDPGQGLRLIYYSQIVNDFQKGDIAEGYSVSREKKESFPLTVTSAQKNPTAFYLCASSIFGRAHNEQFFGPGTRLTVL.

This chain links TRBV5-1 with TRBJ1-1, with a tentative D call TRBD1 (6 bases). V was cut by 0 bases and J by 4 bases, with 10 bases left in between. Germline values: CDR1 SGHRS, CDR2 YFSETQ. The CDR3 consists of 14 residues. The CDR3 DNA sequence: TGCGCCAGCAGCTTGGAGGCAGGGGTCACTGAAGCTTTCTTT. Translated: CASSLEAGVTEAFF.